The T cell receptor beta chain described here comes from a study of esophageal squamous cell carcinoma under preoperative chemotherapy (dated by TCRdb to about 2018). Regarding the study in general: In the study, TCR repertoires were profiled in both peripheral blood T cells and tumor-infiltrating lymphocytes. The effects of paclitaxel-nedaplatin chemotherapy on T-cell receptor repertoires in patients with esophageal squamous cell carcinoma were assessed. Several patients with primary esophageal squamous cell carcinoma made up the cohort. Repertoires were compared between samples taken before and after paclitaxel-nedaplatin therapy.

The library was obtained by PCR. This sample was sequenced with a HiSeq X Ten. TCR repertoires were characterized by high-throughput sequencing. TCRdb trimmed public reads at Q25 via fastp, called clones via MiXCR and kept in-frame beta chains. Rows with one shared CDR3 protein collapse into an entry with the most common genes and DNA. The sample includes about 1,300 distinct CDR3 sequences, with around 30% observed a single time. Roughly 26% of the sample lies in the top ten. By share, this clonotype ranks as medium-sized (0.01 to 0.1%). This clone's antigen is unknown. Base-call qualities are not available, and no considerably larger clone is one nucleotide away. Overall results and qualifications from the work: Tumor-infiltrating lymphocytes after treatment appeared to come partly from peripheral T cells migrating into the tumor, rather than solely from local clonal changes. After chemotherapy, peripheral T cells showed a significant rise in TCR diversity, whereas tumor-infiltrating lymphocytes did not. Paclitaxel-nedaplatin therapy caused immediate and substantial changes in clonotype frequency, and abundant clones were more likely to contract than to amplify. Only four or five patients with esophageal squamous cell carcinoma were analyzed, making for a small cohort.

This specimen's time point label, per the study, means: after preoperative PTX-NDP chemotherapy. Patients received paclitaxel-nedaplatin as preoperative chemotherapy before surgery. This sample was gathered from a patient given preoperative chemotherapy. This TCR came from a human donor with esophageal squamous cell carcinoma. The donor label of this sample is uncertain.

CDR3 sequence: CASSNAMSSYNEQFF. The DNA sequence is TGCGCCAGTTCCAATGCGATGAGCTCCTACAATGAGCAGTTCTTC. The sequence is built from TRBV10-2 and TRBJ2-1, with no confident D gene call. V was cut back by 9 bases and J by 0 bases, leaving a gap of 15 bases between them. The CDR3 covers 15 residues, taking in both the cysteine and the phenylalanine. The read is trimmed to its CDR3 DNA, 45 bases read in frame from base 1. CDR1 and CDR2, looked up from the germline V gene, are WSHSY and SAAADI.